This T cell receptor (beta chain) originates from a study of HIV-infected children after antiretroviral therapy interruption. As for the study in general: All children had CD4+ count above 500 and viral load below 50 copies/ml. EBV and CMV exposure was recorded in most children.

The CDR3 length is 18 residues. The junction had 5 bases not matched to a gene; V was cut back by 2 bases and J by 3 bases. The V gene's germline CDR1 is SGHDN and CDR2 FVKESK. Treatment indicated: PENTA 11 planned treatment interruption arm or continuous ART arm. This clonotype has a count of ten or more. Antigen: not known. General observations from the study: Naive CD4+ Gini coefficient rose by interruption end, suggesting clonal expansion. The CD45RA+ naive sort may contain some EMRA or stem memory cells.

Unique molecular identifiers were included in an RNA-based 3' RACE TCR library. One entry per CDR3 protein results from TCRdb running MiXCR on the 3' RACE reads. The sample records tens of thousands of distinct CDR3 sequences, under 8% being singletons. The input for sequencing was CD45RA+ CD4+ T cells from PBMCs, pooled from several time points, taken from a donor given antiretroviral therapy, either interrupted or continuous. Described subset: naive CD4+ CD45RA+ CD45RO- T cells. The clonotype comes from a pool of human donors with HIV. V usage is TRBV14 and J usage is TRBJ2-2; 14 bases fit TRBD2. This CDR3 is CASSQPGTSGGHTGELFF. CDR3 DNA sequence: TGTGCCAGCAGCCAACCCGGGACTAGCGGGGGCCACACCGGGGAGCTGTTTTTT.